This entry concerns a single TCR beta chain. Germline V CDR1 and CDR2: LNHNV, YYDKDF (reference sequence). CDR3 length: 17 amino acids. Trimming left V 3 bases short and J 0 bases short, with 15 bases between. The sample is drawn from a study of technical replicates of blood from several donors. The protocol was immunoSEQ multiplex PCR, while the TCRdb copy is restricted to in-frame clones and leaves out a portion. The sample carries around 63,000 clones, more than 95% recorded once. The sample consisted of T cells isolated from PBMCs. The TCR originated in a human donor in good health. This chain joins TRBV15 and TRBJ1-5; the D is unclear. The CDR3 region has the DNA TGTGCCACCAGCAGGGACCTCGGGAGCACTAGCAATCAGCCCCAGCATTTT. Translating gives CATSRDLGSTSNQPQHF.